One TCR beta chain is described in this entry. Additional DNA sequences in this sample encode the identical CDR3. During the 2 weeks before they entered the study, exposed participants had met someone with a PCR-confirmed or clinician-diagnosed COVID-19 case. The entry originates in a study of blood T cell repertoires in COVID-19. Across the study: COVID-19 samples from acute and convalescent phases originated in the United States, Italy and Spain. From T cells, B-cell-depleted T cells, or PBMCs came the material, which was cDNA or gDNA.

This CDR3 has 15 residues. Germline-derived CDR1 and CDR2 are SGDLS and YYNGEE. Between the trimmed V and J ends, which lost 0 bases and 2 bases, there was a span of 9 bases. As originally analysed: For nucleated cells, counts were estimated from reference gene primer amplification. This table comes from immunoSEQ multiplex PCR, and its TCRdb copy is limited to in-frame clones, with some not included. The V and J calls and clone size were taken over from that table, and D and trimming were inferred from the DNA. Of about 200,000 clones in the sample, 75% to 90% are singletons; the top ten hold approximately 4%.

This TCR was recovered from a woman in her 30s who had been exposed to COVID-19. Sequenced material: PBMCs or T cells enriched from blood (not recorded which). The chain carries TRBV9 and TRBJ1-5; maybe TRBD1 (5 bases). The CDR3 sequence: CASSVGGGGNQPQHF. The DNA for the CDR3 is TGTGCCAGCAGCGTAGGGGGAGGGGGCAATCAGCCCCAGCATTTT.